These T cell receptor beta chains were read from a single sample in a study of blood T cells in healthy people across ages. One entry per CDR3 protein, called by TCRdb with MiXCR from the 5' RACE reads. The sample holds about a million distinct CDR3 sequences, around 54% seen once. Sequenced material: blood. Every receptor here comes from a woman aged 55-75 years in good health. CDR3s include the opening cysteine and the closing phenylalanine or tryptophan.

V gene	J gene	CDR3 protein
TRBV5-6	TRBJ1-6	CASTFRPGTKNSYNSPLHF
TRBV12-3/TRBV12-4	TRBJ2-7	CASSWTGTYEQYF
TRBV4-1	.	CASSQAWSFSYEQYF
TRBV6-5	.	CASSSPSSGRFYEQYF
TRBV6-5	TRBJ2-1	CASSYQPLTSYNEQFF
TRBV2	TRBJ2-5	CASSGKTETQYF
TRBV7-6	TRBJ2-3	CASSLELTADTQYF
TRBV29-1	TRBJ2-5	CSVVTSGETQYF
TRBV7-9	TRBJ2-5	CATSGTPFQYF
TRBV20-1	TRBJ1-5	CSAVRVLGNQPQHF
TRBV7-2	TRBJ2-3	CASSVAPSSDTQYF
TRBV4-1	TRBJ2-5	CASSRTSGETQYF
TRBV28	TRBJ2-7	CASSTLDRVYEQYF
TRBV5-1	TRBJ2-1	CASSSRALVGRVNPHEQFF
TRBV9	TRBJ2-1	CASPFCGRYEQFF
TRBV4-2	TRBJ1-4	CASSLARGGNEKLFF